The 21 T cell receptor beta chains given below trace back to one sample, sequenced in a study of T cells after yellow fever vaccination. Via MiXCR, TCRdb re-called the 5' RACE reads, giving one row per CDR3 protein. This sample has around 160,000 distinct CDR3 sequences, with around 7.3% found just once. This material consisted of CD4+ T cells sorted from PBMCs, taken about 5 days after the first yellow fever vaccination. These receptors were collected from a man aged 18 to 29 who received the YFV17D yellow fever vaccine.

The table lists this clonotype with a few counts. The J gene is TRBJ2-7, the V gene TRBV5-1, with D possibly being TRBD2 (6 bases). Germline CDR1 and CDR2: SGHRS and YFSETQ. The CDR3 runs 14 residues. V lost 4 bases and J lost 6, with 17 bases in between. CDR3 sequence reads: CASSPDSLGGEQYF. The DNA for the CDR3 is TGCGCCAGCAGCCCGGACTCCCTCGGGGGCGAGCAGTACTTC.

Notes on this clonotype: This sequence may be a read error, since a much larger clone differs from it by one base. The chain links TRBV4-1 to TRBJ2-3, with D maybe TRBD2 (6 bases). The germline V gene encodes CDR1 MGHRA and CDR2 YSYEKL. CDR3 size: 17 residues. V gave up 1 base and J gave up 2 bases, with 16 bases separating them. The CDR3 DNA sequence: TGCGCCAGCAGCCAAGGAACGTCTAGGAGGGCCACAGATACGCAGTATTTT. Translating it yields CASSQGTSRRATDTQYF.

This clonotype was recorded at least ten times. The chain carries TRBV6-1 and TRBJ2-3; D ambiguous. The CDR3 is 13 residues long. The germline CDR1 and CDR2 sequences are MNHNS and SASEGT. V was cut by 3 bases and J by 4 bases, with 8 bases left in between. The CDR3 here is CASSDRQPDTQYF. Written as DNA, the CDR3 is TGTGCCAGCAGTGACCGCCAGCCAGATACGCAGTATTTT.

This clonotype appeared many times. The CDR3: CASSPFIGELFF. CDR3 coding DNA: TGTGCCAGCAGCCCCTTTATCGGGGAGCTGTTTTTT. V is TRBV7-6 and J is TRBJ2-2; D is unclear. The CDR3 runs 12 residues. Trimming removed 5 bases at V and 7 bases at J, with 8 bases between. CDR1 SGHVS and CDR2 FNYEAQ come from the germline V gene.

This clonotype was observed at least ten times. This chain links TRBV24-1 with TRBJ2-2, with 7 bases aligning to TRBD1. The CDR3 has 18 residues. Trimming at V came to 3 bases and at J to 0 bases, leaving 9 bases not matched to a gene. Germline-derived CDR1 and CDR2 are KGHDR and SFDVKD. In DNA form, the CDR3 reads TGTGCCACCAGTGATCCTTGGGGGACAGAAGCGAACACCGGGGAGCTGTTTTTT. Its translation: CATSDPWGTEANTGELFF.

This clonotype has only a few counts. The chain has TRBV11-2 and TRBJ2-7, with a tentative D call TRBD1 (5 bases). Trimming took 3 bases from V and 2 from J, leaving 11 bases between them. CDR1 is SGHAT and CDR2 is FQNNGV in the germline V gene. The CDR3 sequence is 14 residues long. The CDR3 loop reads CASSFAGPTYEQYF. The CDR3 nucleotides read TGTGCCAGCAGCTTCGCAGGGCCTACCTACGAGCAGTACTTC.

In this sample, this clonotype turned up many times. V gene TRBV5-4 combines with J gene TRBJ1-4; no reliable D call. The ends were cut back, 4 bases at V and 4 bases at J, with 8 bases in the middle. The CDR3 extends over 13 amino acids. Germline V lookup: CDR1 SGHNT, CDR2 YYREEE (reference sequence). The CDR3 sequence: CASSTEFNEKLFF. CDR3 DNA: TGTGCCAGCAGCACCGAATTTAATGAAAAACTGTTTTTT.

This clonotype was detected only a few times. V usage is TRBV18 and J usage is TRBJ2-2, with TRBD1 matching 9 bases. The CDR3 totals 18 residues. The J segment lost 1 base and the V segment lost 6 bases, leaving 12 bases of the junction unmatched. From germline, CDR1 is KGHSH and CDR2 LQKENI. This CDR3 reads CASSGRDPGQGNTGELFF. Here the CDR3 DNA reads TGTGCCAGCTCCGGACGTGATCCGGGACAGGGGAACACCGGGGAGCTGTTTTTT.

This clonotype has just a few counts. The CDR3 region has the DNA TGTGCCAGCAGCCCCCTCGGGACTCCCGTGGGGCAGTTCTTC. This gives the protein CASSPLGTPVGQFF. J is TRBJ2-1 and V is TRBV12-3 or TRBV12-4; maybe TRBD2 (6 bases). The length of the CDR3 is 14 residues. V was shortened by 6 bases and J by 12 bases, with 21 bases between the two germline ends.

This clonotype occurred many times. The chain carries TRBV30 and TRBJ1-2; D uncertain. The CDR3 has 11 residues. The germline V and J ends were trimmed by 3 bases and 8 bases, with 10 bases remaining between them. Germline assignment: CDR1 GTSNPN and CDR2 SVGIG (reference sequence). The CDR3 nucleotides read TGTGCCTGGAGAGGTGCATCAGGCTACACCTTC. Encoded protein: CAWRGASGYTF.

The chain couples TRBV6-5 to TRBJ1-1, with 7 positions matching TRBD1. The CDR3 is 16 residues long. The J segment lost 4 bases and the V segment lost 4 bases, leaving 12 bases of the junction unmatched. Germline V lookup: CDR1 MNHEY, CDR2 SVGAGI. In nucleotides, the CDR3 is TGTGCCAGCAGTTCCAAGACAGGGCGGGGTGGCACTGAAGCTTTCTTT. Its protein product is CASSSKTGRGGTEAFF.

This clonotype has only a few counts. The chain is built from TRBV7-9 and TRBJ2-2; D is perhaps TRBD1 or TRBD2 (5 bases each). The CDR3 consists of 16 residues. The V gene's germline CDR1 is SEHNR and CDR2 FQNEAQ (reference sequence). V was pared by 1 base and J by 6 bases, with 15 bases between. The CDR3 region has the DNA TGTGCCAGCAGCTTAGAGAGGGGCCAGGGCCCCGGGGAGCTGTTTTTT. Translation: CASSLERGQGPGELFF. Complete variable domain (other parts from reference TRBV7-9 and TRBJ2-2): DTGVSQNPRHKITKRGQNVTFRCDPISEHNRLYWYRQTLGQGPEFLTYFQNEAQLEKSRLLSDRFSAERPKGSFSTLEIQRTEQGDSAMYLCASSLERGQGPGELFFGEGSRLTVL.

This clonotype was counted only a few times. V and J are TRBV27 and TRBJ1-6; D is undetermined. The V end lost 3 bases, the J end lost 9 bases, and 12 bases lay between the germline ends. This CDR3 has 14 residues. From germline, CDR1 is MNHEY and CDR2 SMNVEV (reference sequence). The CDR3 nucleotides read TGTGCCAGCAGTTTTCAGTTAGGACGTTCACCCCTCCACTTT. Its protein product is CASSFQLGRSPLHF.

The chain joins TRBV5-6 to TRBJ1-1; possible D gene TRBD1, 5 bases. Trimming cost V 0 bases and J 6 bases, with 12 bases left between them. The CDR3 length is 14 residues. Per the germline V gene, CDR1 is SGHDT and CDR2 is YYEEEE. CDR3 sequence reads: CASSLGQGKAEAFF. As DNA, the CDR3 is TGTGCCAGCAGCTTGGGGCAGGGCAAGGCTGAAGCTTTCTTT.

This clonotype was picked up many times. The chain employs TRBV15 and TRBJ1-2; a weak D match, TRBD1 (6 bases). Trimming took 1 base from V and 8 from J, leaving 11 bases between them. CDR3 length: 13 amino acids. Germline CDR1 is LNHNV and CDR2 is YYDKDF (reference sequence). The CDR3 DNA follows: TGTGCCACCAGCAGAGTCGCAGGGGACGGCTACACCTTC. Protein product: CATSRVAGDGYTF. The entire variable domain, with the rest obtained from reference TRBV15 and TRBJ1-2, is as follows: DAMVIQNPRYQVTQFGKPVTLSCSQTLNHNVMYWYQQKSSQAPKLLFHYYDKDFNNEADTPDNFQSRRPNTSFCFLDIRSPGLGDTAMYLCATSRVAGDGYTFGSGTRLTVV.

This clonotype has ten or more counts. The rearrangement joins TRBV15 to TRBJ1-5; 8 bases agree with TRBD1. The germline gives CDR1 LNHNV, CDR2 YYDKDF (reference sequence). V gave up 0 bases and J gave up 7 bases; unmatched junction bases: 8. The CDR3 loop spans 16 amino acids. CDR3 in amino acids: CATSRDYGQGEQPQHF. Written as DNA, the CDR3 is TGTGCCACCAGCAGAGATTATGGACAGGGTGAGCAGCCCCAGCATTTT. Together with reference TRBV15 and TRBJ1-5, the CDR3 gives the full variable domain: DAMVIQNPRYQVTQFGKPVTLSCSQTLNHNVMYWYQQKSSQAPKLLFHYYDKDFNNEADTPDNFQSRRPNTSFCFLDIRSPGLGDTAMYLCATSRDYGQGEQPQHFGDGTRLSIL.

Ten or more counts support this clonotype. The chain employs TRBV1 and TRBJ1-5. TRBV1 has pseudogene status. This CDR3 has 15 residues. Here the CDR3 DNA reads TGCACCAGCAGCCAAAGAGGCAGGAGCAATCAGCCCCAGCATTTT. This codes for CTSSQRGRSNQPQHF.

This clonotype occurred many times. The rearrangement joins TRBV2 to TRBJ1-4; D possibly corresponds to TRBD1 (5 bases). Germline V gene sequence: CDR1 SNHLY, CDR2 FYNNEI. The CDR3 consists of 14 residues. V was pared by 3 bases and J by 5 bases, with 10 bases between. The CDR3 DNA sequence: TGTGCCAGCAGTGATTGGACATACAATGAAAAACTGTTTTTT. It specifies CASSDWTYNEKLFF.

This clonotype came up many times. The chain carries TRBV12-3 or TRBV12-4 and TRBJ2-7; maybe TRBD2 (5 bases). The germline V and J ends were trimmed by 4 bases and 1 base, with 8 bases remaining between them. The CDR3 totals 13 residues. The CDR3 is CASSSRGSYEQYV. The CDR3 region has the DNA TGTGCCAGCAGTTCGAGAGGGTCCTACGAGCAGTACGTC.

There are many counts of this clonotype. This chain links TRBV3-1 with TRBJ1-1, with a tentative D call TRBD1 (6 bases). The CDR3 length is 15 residues. The V and J ends lost 4 bases and 5 bases respectively, with 17 bases between them. The germline V gene has CDR1 LGHDT and CDR2 YNNKEL (reference sequence). The chain's CDR3 is CASSLTEGDWTEAFF. The CDR3 DNA follows: TGTGCCAGCAGCCTGACGGAGGGGGATTGGACTGAAGCTTTCTTT.

This clonotype was seen at least ten times. This sequence joins TRBV20-1 and TRBJ2-7; TRBD1 matches at 11 bases. This CDR3 spans 13 amino acids. Losses at the gene ends were 5 bases for V and 6 bases for J; bases not matched to a gene: 6. CDR1 and CDR2 (germline): DFQATT, SNEGSKA (reference sequence). CDR3 amino acids: CSAYRTGGGEQYF. In nucleotides, the CDR3 is TGCAGTGCTTACAGGACAGGGGGCGGCGAGCAGTACTTC.